Reported below is one TCR beta chain. This specimen comes from a study of blood T cell repertoires in COVID-19. On the study more broadly: Sites across the United States, Italy and Spain contributed samples from acute and convalescent COVID-19.

Participants were aged about 18 to 100 years from around 24 US areas. Under the authors' procedure: How many nucleated cells were present was estimated from reference gene primer amplification. Using immunoSEQ multiplex PCR, the repertoire was profiled, and TCRdb retains in-frame clones only, with some absent. That table gives V, J and clone size, and the DNA gave D and trimming. Among 250,000 or so clones listed, 85% to 90% were seen once. Germline V gene lookup returns CDR1 SGHTA and CDR2 FQGTGA. The V end was cut by 5 bases, the J end by 0 bases, with 14 bases between. CDR3 length: 15 amino acids. The sequence was obtained from a middle-aged man who had recovered from COVID-19. The sequenced sample was PBMCs or T cells enriched from blood (not recorded which). This sequence joins TRBV7-3 and TRBJ2-7; D is possibly TRBD2 (6 bases). CDR3 amino acids: CASSRDSQSSYEQYF. The CDR3 DNA is TGTGCCAGCAGCCGGGACTCCCAATCCTCCTACGAGCAGTACTTC.